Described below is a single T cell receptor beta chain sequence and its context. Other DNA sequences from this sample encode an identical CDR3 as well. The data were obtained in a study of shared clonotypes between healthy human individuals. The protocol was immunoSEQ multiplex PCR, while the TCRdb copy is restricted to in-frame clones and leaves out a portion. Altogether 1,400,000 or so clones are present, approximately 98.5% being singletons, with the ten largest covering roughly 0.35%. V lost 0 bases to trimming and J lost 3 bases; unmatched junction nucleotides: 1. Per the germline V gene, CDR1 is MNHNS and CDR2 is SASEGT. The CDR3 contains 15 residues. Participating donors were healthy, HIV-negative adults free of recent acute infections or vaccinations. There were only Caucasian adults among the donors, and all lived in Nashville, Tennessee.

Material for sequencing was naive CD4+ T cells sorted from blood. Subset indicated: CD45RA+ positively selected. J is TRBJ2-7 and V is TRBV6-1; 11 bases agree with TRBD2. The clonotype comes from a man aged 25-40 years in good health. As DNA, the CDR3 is TGTGCCAGCAGTGAAGCCGGGACTAGCGGCTACGAGCAGTACTTC. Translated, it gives CASSEAGTSGYEQYF.